This TCR beta chain is drawn from a study of T cells in Graves' hyperthyroidism and ophthalmopathy. RNA transcripts provided the source from which TCR beta CDR3 regions were amplified. First-round RT-PCR of the TCR CDR3 relied on the HTBI primer set. A single record per CDR3 protein comes from TCRdb applying MiXCR to the multiplex PCR reads. This repertoire shows around 560,000 distinct CDR3 sequences, roughly 17% found once; its top ten account for approximately 18%. This CDR3 is built from 15 residues. The V end lost 2 bases, the J end lost 0 bases, and 8 bases lay between the germline ends. Germline assignment: CDR1 MNHEY and CDR2 SMNVEV (reference sequence).

The sequence derives from a woman in her late teens or twenties with Graves' hyperthyroidism. Sequences were obtained from blood. V is TRBV27 and J is TRBJ2-1, with unresolved D. CDR3 in DNA: TGTGCCAGCAGTTTAGAGGCAGACTCCTACAATGAGCAGTTCTTC. Translation: CASSLEADSYNEQFF.